Listed below are T cell receptor beta chains from one sample, sequenced in a study of long-term antiretroviral therapy in people with HIV. The assay was immunoSEQ multiplex PCR, and TCRdb's table has in-frame clones only and misses some. The table has 12,000 to 15,000 clones, approximately 88% seen once. The input for sequencing was unsorted PBMCs, taken 6.2 years after starting antiretroviral therapy. These receptors originate from a man aged 40-55 years with HIV. CDR3s include the opening cysteine and the closing phenylalanine or tryptophan. The order of the fields is D gene, J gene, V gene, clone size, CDR3 DNA, CDR3 protein. A D gene is named only where the DNA matches it firmly. Clone size is stated in some rows and not others, as once, few, many or a class when expanded.

TRBD1 TRBJ2-1 TRBV7-9 NA TGTGCCAGCAACGAAGCCGGGACAGGGGGTTTCTTC CASNEAGTGGFF
TRBD1 TRBJ1-3 TRBV30 NA TGTGCCTGGAGTGTACCCGGGACAGCGGGAGGCACCATATATTTT CAWSVPGTAGGTIYF
NA TRBJ1-3 TRBV19 NA TGTGCCAGTAGTATCCCGCTTAGCTCTGGAAACACCATATATTTT CASSIPLSSGNTIYF
NA TRBJ2-7 TRBV7-2 NA TGTGCCAGCAGCTTAGAGGCGACAGGTCCCTACGAGCAGTACTTC CASSLEATGPYEQYF
TRBD1 TRBJ1-2 TRBV6-1 NA TGTGCCAGCAGGGAAATTGGACAGGGAGGCTACACCTTC CASREIGQGGYTF
TRBD1 TRBJ1-5 TRBV27 NA TGTGCCAGCAGTTTATTCACCCCGCGGGACAGGGAAGGGGTTCTCCAGCTTCAGCCCCAGCATTTT CASSLFTPRDREGVLQLQPQHF
NA TRBJ2-1 TRBV7-7 NA TGTGCTAGCAGCTTAGAGGGAAGGGGCAATGAGCAGTTCTTC CASSLEGRGNEQFF
NA TRBJ1-3 TRBV27 NA TGTGCCAGCAGTTTATCGAAGACTGTCTCTGGAAACACCATATATTTT CASSLSKTVSGNTIYF
NA TRBJ1-1 TRBV5-4 NA TGTGCCAGCAGCTTGGGTCCCAGAGACACTGAAGCTTTCTTT CASSLGPRDTEAFF
NA TRBJ2-2 TRBV6-4 NA TGTGCCAGCAGTGTCTCGGGGATCACCGGGGAGCTGTTTTTT CASSVSGITGELFF
NA TRBJ2-5 TRBV5-1 NA TGCGCCAGCAGCTTATGGACAAACCAAGAGACCCAGTACTTC CASSLWTNQETQYF
NA TRBJ1-2 TRBV7-2 NA TGTGCCAGCAGCCCCCGACAGTATGGCTACACCTTC CASSPRQYGYTF
TRBD2 TRBJ2-5 TRBV2 once TGTGCCAGCCTTTTTGGACTAGCGGGCCACCAAGAGACCCAGTACTTC CASLFGLAGHQETQYF
NA TRBJ2-3 TRBV27 NA TGTGCCAGCAGTTTCTGGGGGAGTGGAAACACAGATACGCAGTATTTT CASSFWGSGNTDTQYF
NA TRBJ2-2 TRBV11-2 NA TGTGCCAGCAGCTTAGTCGGGGGAACCGGGGAGCTGTTTTTT CASSLVGGTGELFF
NA TRBJ2-5 TRBV9 NA TGTGCCAGCAGCGTCGATGGAAAAGAGACCCAGTACTTC CASSVDGKETQYF
TRBD2 TRBJ2-1 TRBV19 NA TGTGCCAGTAGTCCCTCGGTACCTAGCGGGCTGGATGAGCAGTTCTTC CASSPSVPSGLDEQFF
TRBD1 TRBJ1-1 TRBV9 NA TGTGCCAGCAGCGCGACAGGGGGTCGAACTGAAGCTTTCTTT CASSATGGRTEAFF
NA TRBJ1-5 TRBV27 NA TGTGCCAGCAGTCCATGGGGCAATCAGCCCCAGCATTTT CASSPWGNQPQHF
TRBD1 TRBJ1-1 TRBV18 NA TGTGCCAGTTCGAGACAGGGGAACACTGAAGCTTTCTTT CASSRQGNTEAFF